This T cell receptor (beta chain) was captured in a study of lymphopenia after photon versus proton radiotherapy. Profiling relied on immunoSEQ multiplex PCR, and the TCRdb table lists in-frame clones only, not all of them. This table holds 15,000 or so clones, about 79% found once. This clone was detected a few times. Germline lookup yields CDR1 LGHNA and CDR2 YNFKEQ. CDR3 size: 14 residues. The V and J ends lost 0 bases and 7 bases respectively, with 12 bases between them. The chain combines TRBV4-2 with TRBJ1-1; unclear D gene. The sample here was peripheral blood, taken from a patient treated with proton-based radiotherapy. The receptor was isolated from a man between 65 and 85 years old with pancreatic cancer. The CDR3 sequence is CASSQEGAGSEAFF. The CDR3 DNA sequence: TGTGCCAGCAGCCAAGAGGGCGCTGGCAGTGAAGCTTTCTTT.